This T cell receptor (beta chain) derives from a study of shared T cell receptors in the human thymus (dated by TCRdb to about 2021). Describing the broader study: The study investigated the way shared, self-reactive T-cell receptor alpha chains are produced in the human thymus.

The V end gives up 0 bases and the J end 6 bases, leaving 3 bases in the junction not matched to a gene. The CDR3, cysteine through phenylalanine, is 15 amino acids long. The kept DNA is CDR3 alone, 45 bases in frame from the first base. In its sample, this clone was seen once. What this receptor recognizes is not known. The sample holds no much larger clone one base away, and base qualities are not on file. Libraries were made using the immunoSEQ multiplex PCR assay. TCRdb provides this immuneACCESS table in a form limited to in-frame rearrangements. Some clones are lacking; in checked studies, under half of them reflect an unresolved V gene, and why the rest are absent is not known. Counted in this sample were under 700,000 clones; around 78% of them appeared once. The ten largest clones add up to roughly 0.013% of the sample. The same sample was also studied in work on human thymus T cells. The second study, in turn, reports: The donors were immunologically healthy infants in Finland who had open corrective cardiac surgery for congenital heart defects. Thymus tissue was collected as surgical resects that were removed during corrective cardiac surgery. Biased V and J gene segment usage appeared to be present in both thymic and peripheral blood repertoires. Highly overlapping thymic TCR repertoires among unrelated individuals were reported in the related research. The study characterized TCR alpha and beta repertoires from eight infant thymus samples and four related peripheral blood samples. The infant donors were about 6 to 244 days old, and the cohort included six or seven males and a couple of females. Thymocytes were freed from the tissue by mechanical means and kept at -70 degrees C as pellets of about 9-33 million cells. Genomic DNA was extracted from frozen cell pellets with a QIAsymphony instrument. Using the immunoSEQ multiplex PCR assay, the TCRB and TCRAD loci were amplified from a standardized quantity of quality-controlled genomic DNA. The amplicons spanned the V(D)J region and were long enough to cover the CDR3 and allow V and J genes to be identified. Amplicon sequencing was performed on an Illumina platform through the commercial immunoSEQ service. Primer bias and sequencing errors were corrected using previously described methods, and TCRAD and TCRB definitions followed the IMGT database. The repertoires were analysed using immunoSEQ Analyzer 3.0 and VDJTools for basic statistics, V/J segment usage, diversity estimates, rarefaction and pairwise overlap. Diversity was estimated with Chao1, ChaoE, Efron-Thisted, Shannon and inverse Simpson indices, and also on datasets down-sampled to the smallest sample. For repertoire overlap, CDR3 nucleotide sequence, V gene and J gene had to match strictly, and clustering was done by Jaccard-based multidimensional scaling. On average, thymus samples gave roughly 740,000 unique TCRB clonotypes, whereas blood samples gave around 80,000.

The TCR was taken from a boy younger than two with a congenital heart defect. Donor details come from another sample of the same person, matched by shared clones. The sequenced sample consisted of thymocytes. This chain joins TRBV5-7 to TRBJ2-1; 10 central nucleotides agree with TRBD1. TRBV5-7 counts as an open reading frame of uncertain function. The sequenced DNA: TGTGCCAGCAGCTTGGGGACAGGGGGGTCCAATGAGCAGTTCTTC. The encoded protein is CASSLGTGGSNEQFF.